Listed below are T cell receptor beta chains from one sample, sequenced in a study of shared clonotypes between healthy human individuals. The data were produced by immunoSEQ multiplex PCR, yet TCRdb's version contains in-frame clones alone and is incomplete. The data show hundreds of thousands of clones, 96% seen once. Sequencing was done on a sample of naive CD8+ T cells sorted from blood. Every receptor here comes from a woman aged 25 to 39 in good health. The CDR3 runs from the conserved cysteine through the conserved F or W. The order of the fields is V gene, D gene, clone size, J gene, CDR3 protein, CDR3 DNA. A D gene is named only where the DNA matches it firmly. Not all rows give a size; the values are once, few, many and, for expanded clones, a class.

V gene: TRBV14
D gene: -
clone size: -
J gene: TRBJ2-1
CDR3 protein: CASSQELWVSDYNEQFF
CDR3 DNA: TGTGCCAGCAGCCAAGAACTTTGGGTCTCTGACTACAATGAGCAGTTCTTC

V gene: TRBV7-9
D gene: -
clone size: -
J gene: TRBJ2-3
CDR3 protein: CASSFLASDTQYF
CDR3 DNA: TGTGCCAGCAGCTTCCTAGCCTCAGATACGCAGTATTTT

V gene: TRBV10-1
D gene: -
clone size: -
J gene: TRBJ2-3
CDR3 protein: CASSLGTPKRTDTQYF
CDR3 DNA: TGCGCCAGCAGTCTCGGGACCCCGAAGAGGACAGATACGCAGTATTTT

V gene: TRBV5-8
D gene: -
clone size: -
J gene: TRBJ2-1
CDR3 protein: CASSPRWEVLGEQFF
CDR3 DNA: TGTGCCAGCAGCCCGAGGTGGGAGGTTCTGGGTGAGCAGTTCTTC

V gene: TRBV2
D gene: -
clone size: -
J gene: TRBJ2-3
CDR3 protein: CASARTTGEADTQYF
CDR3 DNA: TGTGCCAGCGCCAGGACCACCGGAGAGGCAGATACGCAGTATTTT

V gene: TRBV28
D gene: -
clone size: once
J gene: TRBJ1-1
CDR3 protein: CASSFVRNTEAFF
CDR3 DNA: TGTGCCAGCAGTTTTGTGCGAAACACTGAAGCTTTCTTT

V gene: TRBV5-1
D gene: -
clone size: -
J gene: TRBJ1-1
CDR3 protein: CASRRDMNTEAFF
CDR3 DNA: TGCGCCAGCAGGCGGGATATGAACACTGAAGCTTTCTTT

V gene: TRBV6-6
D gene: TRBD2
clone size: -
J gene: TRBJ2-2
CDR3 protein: CASSSPGLANSGELFF
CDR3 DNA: TGTGCCAGCAGTTCACCGGGACTAGCTAACTCCGGGGAGCTGTTTTTT

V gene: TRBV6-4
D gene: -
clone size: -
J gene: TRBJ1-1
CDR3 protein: CASSDSTQGEAFF
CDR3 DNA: TGTGCCAGCAGTGACTCGACCCAGGGTGAAGCTTTCTTT

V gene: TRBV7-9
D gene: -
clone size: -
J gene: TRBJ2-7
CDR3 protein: CASSLADYEQYF
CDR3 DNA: TGTGCCAGCAGCTTAGCTGACTACGAGCAGTACTTC

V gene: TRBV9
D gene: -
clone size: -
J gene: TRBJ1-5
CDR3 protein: CASSVVLSNQPQHF
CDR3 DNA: TGTGCCAGCAGCGTAGTTCTTAGCAATCAGCCCCAGCATTTT

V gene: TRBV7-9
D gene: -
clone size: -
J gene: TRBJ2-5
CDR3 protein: CASSTSEELGETQYF
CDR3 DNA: TGTGCCAGCAGCACGTCAGAAGAACTCGGGGAGACCCAGTACTTC

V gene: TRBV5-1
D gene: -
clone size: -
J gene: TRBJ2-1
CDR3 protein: CASSFGTPSYNEQFF
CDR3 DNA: TGCGCCAGCAGCTTCGGGACTCCATCCTACAATGAGCAGTTCTTC

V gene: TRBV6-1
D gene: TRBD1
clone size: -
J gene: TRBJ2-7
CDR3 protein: CASTGTGNSYEQYF
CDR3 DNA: TGTGCCAGCACCGGGACAGGCAACTCCTACGAGCAGTACTTC

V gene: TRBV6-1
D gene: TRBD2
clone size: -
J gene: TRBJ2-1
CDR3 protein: CASSDYSGRADNEQFF
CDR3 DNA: TGTGCCAGCAGTGACTATAGCGGGAGGGCCGACAATGAGCAGTTCTTC

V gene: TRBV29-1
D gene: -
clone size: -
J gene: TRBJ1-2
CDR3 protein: CSVATGGYTF
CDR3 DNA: TGCAGCGTAGCCACAGGAGGCTACACCTTC

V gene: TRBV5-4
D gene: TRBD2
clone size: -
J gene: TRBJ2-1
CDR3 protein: CASSNGLAGALEQFF
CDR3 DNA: TGTGCCAGCAGCAACGGACTAGCGGGAGCCCTTGAGCAGTTCTTC

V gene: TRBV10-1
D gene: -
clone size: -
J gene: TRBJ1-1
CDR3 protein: CASSDGPGGRPEAFF
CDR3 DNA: TGCGCCAGCAGCGATGGACCGGGAGGAAGACCTGAAGCTTTCTTT

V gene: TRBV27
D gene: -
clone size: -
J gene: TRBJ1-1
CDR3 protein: CASSLSSRTEAFF
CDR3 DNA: TGTGCCAGCAGTTTATCGTCGAGGACTGAAGCTTTCTTT

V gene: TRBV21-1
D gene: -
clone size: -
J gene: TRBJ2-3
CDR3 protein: CASSKGGVDTQYF
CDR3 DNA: TGTGCCAGCAGCAAAGGAGGGGTAGATACGCAGTATTTT

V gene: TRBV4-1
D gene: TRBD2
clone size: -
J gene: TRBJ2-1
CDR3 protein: CASSHTPGTSYNEQFF
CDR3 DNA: TGCGCCAGCAGCCATACGCCCGGGACTAGCTACAATGAGCAGTTCTTC

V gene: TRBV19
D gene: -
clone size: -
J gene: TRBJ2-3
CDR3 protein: CASSREQGGLDTQYF
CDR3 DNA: TGTGCCAGTAGTCGCGAACAGGGAGGATTGGATACGCAGTATTTT

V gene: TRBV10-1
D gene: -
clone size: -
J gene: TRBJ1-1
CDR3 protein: CASIGDGNTEAFF
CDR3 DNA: TGCGCCAGCATTGGGGACGGGAACACTGAAGCTTTCTTT

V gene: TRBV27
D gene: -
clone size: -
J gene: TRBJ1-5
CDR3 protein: CASSPGGVGQPQHF
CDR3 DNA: TGTGCCAGCAGCCCAGGAGGGGTAGGTCAGCCCCAGCATTTT

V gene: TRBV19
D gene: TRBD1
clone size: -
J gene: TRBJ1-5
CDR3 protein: CASLSGTGGRSNQPQHF
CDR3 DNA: TGTGCCAGCTTATCCGGGACAGGGGGCCGTAGCAATCAGCCCCAGCATTTT

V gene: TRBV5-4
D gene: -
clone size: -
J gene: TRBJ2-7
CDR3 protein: CASSLASGEQYF
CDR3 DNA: TGTGCCAGCAGCTTGGCGTCCGGCGAGCAGTACTTC

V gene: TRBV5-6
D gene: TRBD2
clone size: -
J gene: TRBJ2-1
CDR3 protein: CASGSGGDEQFF
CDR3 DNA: TGTGCCAGCGGGAGCGGGGGGGATGAGCAGTTCTTC

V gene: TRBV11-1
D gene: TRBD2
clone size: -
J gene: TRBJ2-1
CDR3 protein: CASSTGLADYNEQFF
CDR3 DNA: TGTGCCAGCAGCACCGGACTAGCGGACTACAATGAGCAGTTCTTC

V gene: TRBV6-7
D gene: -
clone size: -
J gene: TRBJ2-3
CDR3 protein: CASPDLPTDTQYF
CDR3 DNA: TGTGCCAGCCCAGACCTCCCCACAGATACGCAGTATTTT

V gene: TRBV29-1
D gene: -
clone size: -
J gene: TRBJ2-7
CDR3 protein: CSVWDTINSYEQYF
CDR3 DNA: TGCAGCGTTTGGGACACGATAAACTCCTACGAGCAGTACTTC

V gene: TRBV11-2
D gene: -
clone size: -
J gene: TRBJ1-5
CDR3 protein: CASSSEARQPQHF
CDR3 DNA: TGTGCCAGCAGCTCCGAGGCGCGTCAGCCCCAGCATTTT

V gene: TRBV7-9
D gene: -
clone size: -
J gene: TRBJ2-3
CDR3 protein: CASSLGGEDPADTQYF
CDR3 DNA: TGTGCCAGCAGCTTAGGGGGTGAGGACCCCGCGGATACGCAGTATTTT

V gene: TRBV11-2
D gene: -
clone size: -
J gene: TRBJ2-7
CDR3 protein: CASSPGGGSYEQYF
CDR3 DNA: TGTGCCAGCAGCCCAGGGGGGGGGTCCTACGAGCAGTACTTC

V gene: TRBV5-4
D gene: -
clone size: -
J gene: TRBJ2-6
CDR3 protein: CASSPPSSGANVLTF
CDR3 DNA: TGTGCCAGCAGCCCGCCCAGTTCTGGGGCCAACGTCCTGACTTTC

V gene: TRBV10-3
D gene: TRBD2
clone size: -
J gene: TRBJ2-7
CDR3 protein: CAISESPSGRYEQYF
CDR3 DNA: TGTGCCATCAGTGAGTCACCTAGCGGGAGGTACGAGCAGTACTTC

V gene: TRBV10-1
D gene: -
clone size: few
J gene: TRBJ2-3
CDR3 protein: CASSEDLAPTDTQYF
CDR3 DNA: TGCGCCAGCAGTGAGGATCTAGCCCCCACAGATACGCAGTATTTT

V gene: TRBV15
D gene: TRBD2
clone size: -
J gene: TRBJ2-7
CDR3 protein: CATSRDPLAEETHEQYF
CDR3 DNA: TGTGCCACCAGCAGAGACCCCCTAGCGGAGGAAACCCACGAGCAGTACTTC

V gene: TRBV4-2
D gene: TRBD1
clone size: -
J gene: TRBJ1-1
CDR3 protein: CASSQDRGTEAFF
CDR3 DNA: TGTGCCAGCAGCCAAGACAGGGGGACTGAAGCTTTCTTT

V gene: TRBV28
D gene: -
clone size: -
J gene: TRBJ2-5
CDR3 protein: CASSLYGETQYF
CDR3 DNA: TGTGCCAGCAGTTTATACGGGGAGACCCAGTACTTC

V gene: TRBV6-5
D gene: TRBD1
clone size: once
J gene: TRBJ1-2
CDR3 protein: CASSGRSGQGVYTF
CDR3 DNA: TGTGCCAGCAGTGGCCGATCGGGACAGGGCGTCTACACCTTC

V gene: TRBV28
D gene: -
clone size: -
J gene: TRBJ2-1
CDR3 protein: CASSSQGGVEQFF
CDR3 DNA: TGTGCCAGCAGTTCACAGGGGGGGGTTGAGCAGTTCTTC

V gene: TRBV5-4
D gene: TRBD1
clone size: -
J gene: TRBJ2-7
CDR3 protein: CASTMEDRDHEQYF
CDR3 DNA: TGTGCCAGCACCATGGAGGACAGGGACCACGAGCAGTACTTC

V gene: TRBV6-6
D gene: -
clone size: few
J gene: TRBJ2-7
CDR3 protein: CASSYGRLNSYEQYF
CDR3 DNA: TGTGCCAGCAGTTACGGACGGTTGAATAGCTACGAGCAGTACTTC

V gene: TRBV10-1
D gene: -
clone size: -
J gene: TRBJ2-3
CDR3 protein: CASSDTETDTQYF
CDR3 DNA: TGCGCCAGCAGTGATACGGAGACAGATACGCAGTATTTT

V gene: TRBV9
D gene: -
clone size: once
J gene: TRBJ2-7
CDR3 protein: CASSVDEDEQYF
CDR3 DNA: TGTGCCAGCAGCGTAGACGAGGACGAGCAGTACTTC

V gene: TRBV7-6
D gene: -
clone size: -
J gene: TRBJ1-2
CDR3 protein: CASSLSVDYTF
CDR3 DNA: TGTGCCAGCAGCTTAAGTGTCGACTACACCTTC

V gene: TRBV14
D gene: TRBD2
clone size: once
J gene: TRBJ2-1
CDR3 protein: CASSPALAGNEQFF
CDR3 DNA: TGTGCCAGCAGCCCGGCCCTAGCGGGCAATGAGCAGTTCTTC

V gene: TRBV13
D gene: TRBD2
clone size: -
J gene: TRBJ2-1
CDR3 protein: CASSFSSLAGGDTYNEQFF
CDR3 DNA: TGTGCCAGCAGCTTCTCCTCCCTAGCGGGAGGAGACACCTACAATGAGCAGTTCTTC

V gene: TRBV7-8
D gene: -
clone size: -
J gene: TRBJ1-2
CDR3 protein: CASSLAISSYYGYTF
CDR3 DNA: TGTGCCAGCAGCTTAGCAATCTCCTCCTACTATGGCTACACCTTC

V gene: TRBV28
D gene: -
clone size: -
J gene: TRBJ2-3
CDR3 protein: CASSPGWADTQYF
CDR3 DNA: TGTGCCAGTTCCCCCGGGTGGGCAGATACGCAGTATTTT

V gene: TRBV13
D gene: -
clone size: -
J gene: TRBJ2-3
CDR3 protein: CASSLRRNNTDTQYF
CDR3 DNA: TGTGCCAGCAGCTTACGGCGGAATAACACAGATACGCAGTATTTT

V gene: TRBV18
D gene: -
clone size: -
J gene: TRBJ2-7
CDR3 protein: CASSPTGNYEQYF
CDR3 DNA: TGTGCCAGCTCCCCCACAGGAAACTACGAGCAGTACTTC